This is a list of T cell receptor beta chains from one sample in a study of blood T cells in healthy people across ages. One entry per CDR3 protein, called by TCRdb with MiXCR from the 5' RACE reads. This table has roughly 800,000 distinct CDR3 sequences, more than 45% appearing once. Sequences were obtained from blood. Receptor source: a man aged 25 to 40 in good health. CDR3s include the opening cysteine and the closing phenylalanine or tryptophan. Each record gives: CDR3 length, V gene, J gene, CDR3 protein.

len: 15
v_gene: TRBV5-5
j_gene: TRBJ2-5
CDR3aa: CASSLRTGGMETQYF

len: 17
v_gene: TRBV7-4
j_gene: TRBJ2-7
CDR3aa: CASIGGGMGGLSYEQYF

len: 14
v_gene: TRBV5-1
j_gene: TRBJ1-1
CDR3aa: CASSGGQGWTEAFF

len: 15
v_gene: TRBV28
j_gene: TRBJ1-5
CDR3aa: CASSLMGGVFQPQHF

len: 11
v_gene: TRBV25-1
j_gene: TRBJ2-1
CDR3aa: CASSEWGGLFF

len: 13
v_gene: TRBV7-2
j_gene: TRBJ1-5
CDR3aa: CASSEGLNQPQHF

len: 17
v_gene: TRBV6-2/TRBV6-3
j_gene: TRBJ2-5
CDR3aa: CASRRPRTSGRAGEQYF

len: 13
v_gene: TRBV20-1
j_gene: TRBJ2-5
CDR3aa: CSIPTGEQETQYF

len: 13
v_gene: TRBV20-1
j_gene: TRBJ2-3
CDR3aa: CSASPQGGDTQYF

len: 16
v_gene: TRBV20-1
j_gene: TRBJ2-5
CDR3aa: CSATPLSGQIQETQYF